This T cell receptor beta chain came from a study of shared clonotypes between healthy human individuals. This clone appeared a few times. Its cognate antigen is unknown. For unsorted samples, genomic DNA was extracted from around 88 million PBMCs. As originally analysed: Junction-only sequences without quality scores came from ImmunoSEQ, so filtering differed. Sequencing used immunoSEQ multiplex PCR; TCRdb keeps in-frame clones, though not all of them. D and trimming come from the DNA, and the V and J calls and clone size come from that table. Of about 460,000 clones listed, 77% are singletons. Study results and limitations: Sharing of clonotypes among donors was expected to vary with sequencing depth.

The germline V gene encodes CDR1 SQVTM and CDR2 ANQGSEA. CDR3 length: 11 amino acids. Trimming took off 0 bases at V and 13 bases at J, with 9 bases between the two ends. This TCR derives from a woman between 35 and 50 years old in good health. Some clones in this sample may be carry-over from other donors' samples. Sequencing input: PBMCs. The chain has TRBV29-1 and TRBJ1-4; the D is unclear. The CDR3 nucleotides are TGCAGCGTTGAAGAGATGAACGGACTGTTTTTT. It yields the protein CSVEEMNGLFF.